A single sample is the source of the 13 T cell receptor beta chains below, sequenced in a study of shared clonotypes between healthy human individuals. Positive CCR7 selection of CD45RO-negative cells yielded the naive CD8 cells, and terminally differentiated effector memory CD45RA+ cells were excluded. Data came from immunoSEQ multiplex PCR; TCRdb stores just in-frame clones and leaves some out. Among hundreds of thousands of clones listed, around 96% were seen once. The source material was naive CD8+ T cells sorted from blood. These receptors were taken from a man aged 30-40 years in good health.

The J gene is TRBJ2-5, the V gene TRBV5-1, with D possibly being TRBD1 (5 bases). In germline, CDR1 is SGHRS, CDR2 YFSETQ. CDR3 length equals 12 residues. V gave up 5 bases and J gave up 3 bases, with 8 bases separating them. The CDR3 DNA is TGCGCCAGCAGTAAGGGGAAAGAGACCCAGTACTTC. Translating it yields CASSKGKETQYF.

This chain links TRBV14 with TRBJ2-2; D call uncertain. The length of the CDR3 is 12 residues. CDR1 and CDR2 (germline): SGHDN, FVKESK. Trimming took off 4 bases at V and 2 bases at J, with 2 bases between the two ends. CDR3 sequence: CASSPNTGELFF. CDR3 sequence (DNA): TGTGCCAGCAGCCCCAACACCGGGGAGCTGTTTTTT. Combining the CDR3 with reference TRBV14 and TRBJ2-2 gives the whole variable domain EAGVTQFPSHSVIEKGQTVTLRCDPISGHDNLYWYRRVMGKEIKFLLHFVKESKQDESGMPNNRFLAERTGGTYSTLKVQPAELEDSGVYFCASSPNTGELFFGEGSRLTVL.

The rearrangement uses TRBV18 and TRBJ2-7, with D possibly being TRBD2 (6 bases). The CDR3 is 15 amino acids. CDR1 is KGHSH, CDR2 LQKENI, per germline. The germline V and J ends were trimmed by 4 bases and 3 bases, with 16 bases remaining between them. This CDR3 reads CASSHRESGHYEQYF. CDR3 DNA sequence: TGTGCCAGCTCACACCGGGAGAGTGGCCACTACGAGCAGTACTTC.

This sequence joins TRBV6-6 and TRBJ1-2; possible D gene TRBD1, 5 bases. Between the trimmed V and J ends, which lost 2 bases and 4 bases, there was a span of 17 bases. The germline V gene encodes CDR1 MNHNY and CDR2 SVGAGI (reference sequence). The CDR3 contains 16 residues. CDR3 coding DNA: TGTGCCAGCAGTTACACCTCTACCGGGACCGTCTATGGCTACACCTTC. Protein sequence: CASSYTSTGTVYGYTF.

The chain recombines TRBV2 with TRBJ2-2; possible D gene TRBD2, 7 bases. From germline, CDR1 is SNHLY and CDR2 FYNNEI. This CDR3 comprises 14 residues. The ends were cut back, 10 bases at V and 3 bases at J, with 15 bases in the middle. CDR3 DNA sequence: TGTGCCACAAACCGGGGGGCGGACACCGGGGAGCTGTTTTTT. Its protein is CATNRGADTGELFF.

The chain couples TRBV6-6 to TRBJ2-2; 11 bases fit TRBD2. Germline-derived CDR1 and CDR2 are MNHNY and SVGAGI (reference sequence). The V and J ends lost 7 bases and 5 bases, in that order; junction bases with no gene match: 3. This CDR3 has 14 residues. CDR3 in amino acids: CASTSGRITGELFF. The CDR3 nucleotides read TGTGCCAGCACTAGCGGGAGGATAACCGGGGAGCTGTTTTTT.

The V gene is TRBV7-9, the J gene TRBJ2-1, with no clear D. There are 13 residues in the CDR3. V gave up 2 bases and J gave up 7 bases, with 9 bases separating them. Per the germline V gene, CDR1 is SEHNR and CDR2 is FQNEAQ (reference sequence). CDR3 amino acids: CASSLIEANEQFF. As DNA, the CDR3 is TGTGCCAGCAGCTTAATTGAGGCTAATGAGCAGTTCTTC.

The chain has TRBV27 and TRBJ2-7; D possibly matches TRBD1 or TRBD2 (6 bases each). V lost 2 bases and J lost 5, with 13 bases in between. Germline V gives CDR1 MNHEY, CDR2 SMNVEV (reference sequence). The CDR3 spans 14 residues. The CDR3, as DNA: TGTGCCAGCAGTTTACAACAGGGAGGAAACGAGCAGTACTTC. Its translation is CASSLQQGGNEQYF.

The chain has TRBV28 and TRBJ2-7, with 10 bases aligning to TRBD1. The CDR3 loop spans 13 amino acids. Germline CDR1 and CDR2: MDHEN and SYDVKM. J gave up 2 bases and V 7 bases, and 2 bases lay outside the gene matches. CDR3: CASKDRGPYEQYF. CDR3 DNA: TGTGCCAGCAAAGACAGGGGGCCCTACGAGCAGTACTTC. Combining the CDR3 with reference TRBV28 and TRBJ2-7 gives the whole variable domain DVKVTQSSRYLVKRTGEKVFLECVQDMDHENMFWYRQDPGLGLRLIYFSYDVKMKEKGDIPEGYSVSREKKERFSLILESASTNQTSMYLCASKDRGPYEQYFGPGTRLTVT.

V gene TRBV6-5 combines with J gene TRBJ2-3, with D uncertain. This CDR3 comprises 14 residues. V was pared by 2 bases and J by 0 bases, with 6 bases between. Germline loops: CDR1 MNHEY, CDR2 SVGAGI. The CDR3 loop is CASSYRPSTDTQYF. In DNA form, the CDR3 reads TGTGCCAGCAGTTACAGGCCTAGCACAGATACGCAGTATTTT.

The chain recombines TRBV6-1 with TRBJ2-5; maybe TRBD1 (6 bases). Trimming shortened V by 8 bases and J by 4 bases, and 14 bases separated the two germline ends. This CDR3 comprises 13 residues. Per germline, CDR1 MNHNS and CDR2 SASEGT. Here the CDR3 reads CASGRTVRETQYF. As DNA, the CDR3 is TGTGCCAGCGGAAGGACAGTTAGAGAGACCCAGTACTTC.

This chain joins TRBV11-2 and TRBJ2-2, with no clear D. The CDR3 covers 14 residues. Germline V gene sequence: CDR1 SGHAT, CDR2 FQNNGV. V lost 4 bases, J lost 4 bases, and 10 bases lay in between. The CDR3 loop reads CASSSRPFTGELFF. The CDR3 nucleotides read TGTGCCAGCAGCTCTAGACCGTTCACCGGGGAGCTGTTTTTT.

In DNA, the CDR3 is TGTGCCAGCAGCCCAGGGACAGGGATATTCTACGAGCAGTACTTC. As protein: CASSPGTGIFYEQYF. This rearrangement joins TRBV7-8 to TRBJ2-7; 9 bases match TRBD1. The ends lost 5 bases at V and 3 bases at J; junction bases unmatched: 8. CDR3 size: 15 residues. CDR1 and CDR2 from the germline V gene are SGHVS and FQNEAQ.